This T cell receptor (beta chain) was identified in a study of shared clonotypes between healthy human individuals. As for the study in general: CD4 naive and memory got three plates each, CD8 naive two, CD8 memory one. Points from the study as a whole: Larger richness was generally estimated for naive than memory subsets. Donor scarcity curtailed the genetic and exposure-history diversity represented herein.

The sample holds one count of this clone. Its matching antigen is unknown. TCRdb's copy holds only in-frame clones and misses some; the assay was immunoSEQ multiplex PCR. The sample includes some 1,400,000 clones, 95% to 97% of them seen just once. Sequenced material: naive CD4+ T cells sorted from blood. Regarding subset: CD45RA+ positively selected. The TCR originated in a man aged 25 to 40 in good health.

The CDR3 spells CATSRDRGPGELFF. The CDR3 DNA reads as TGTGCCACCAGCAGAGATAGGGGGCCCGGGGAGCTGTTTTTT. The chain has TRBV15 and TRBJ2-2; 7 positions match TRBD1. The CDR3 consists of 14 residues. Per the germline V gene, CDR1 is LNHNV and CDR2 is YYDKDF (reference sequence). V dropped 0 bases and J dropped 6; count of bases not matched to a gene: 1.